This TCR beta chain derives from a study of T cells in Graves' hyperthyroidism and ophthalmopathy. Per germline, CDR1 KGHSH and CDR2 LQKENI. This CDR3 has 12 amino acids. Trimming pared 3 bases from V and 10 bases from J, leaving 10 bases between. What was amplified from RNA transcripts were TCR beta CDR3 regions. A first-round RT-PCR of the TCR CDR3 used the HTBI primer set. MiXCR, run by TCRdb on the multiplex PCR reads, gives a single entry per CDR3 protein. This sample has 500,000 or so distinct CDR3 sequences, with about 16% found just once. Sequencing input: blood. The rearrangement uses TRBV18 and TRBJ2-1; D is undetermined. The receptor was isolated from a woman in her thirties with Graves' ophthalmopathy. This chain's CDR3 is CASSPPSREQFF. CDR3 DNA: TGTGCCAGCTCACCCCCTTCGAGGGAGCAGTTCTTC.